This T cell receptor beta chain was profiled in a study of identical twins. Study results and caveats: Fewer insertions characterized abundant cord blood beta clonotypes, whereas memory repertoires showed none. Not following the same donors, the study drew its conclusions from cross-sectional statistical analysis. Partial confounding of zero-insertion analyses by invariant MAIT and iNKT cells was possible.

A universal primer site was incorporated via template switching, and the cDNA contained unique molecular identifiers. Each CDR3 protein gets one entry after TCRdb re-called the 5' RACE reads with MiXCR. The table lists about 220,000 distinct CDR3 sequences, 7.5% of them singletons. The CDR3 has 15 amino acids. Germline trimming cut 4 bases from V and 4 bases from J; bases unmatched to any gene: 7. The germline CDR1 and CDR2 sequences are SGHRS and YFSETQ. This clonotype was seen more than once but under ten times. Its antigen remains unidentified. These data were also filed under a second study, of yellow fever vaccine responses in identical twins.

The chain employs TRBV5-1 and TRBJ2-1, with 8 bases matching TRBD1. The receptor was derived from a young woman in good health. The material sequenced was memory (CD45RO+) T cells sorted from blood. The CDR3 coding sequence is TGCGCCAGCAGCATACAGGGGGGTGAGTACAATGAGCAGTTCTTC. It codes for CASSIQGGEYNEQFF. Full variable domain (outside the CDR3, taken from reference TRBV5-1 and TRBJ2-1): KAGVTQTPRYLIKTRGQQVTLSCSPISGHRSVSWYQQTPGQGLQFLFEYFSETQRNKGNFPGRFSGRQFSNSRSEMNVSTLELGDSALYLCASSIQGGEYNEQFFGPGTRLTVL.